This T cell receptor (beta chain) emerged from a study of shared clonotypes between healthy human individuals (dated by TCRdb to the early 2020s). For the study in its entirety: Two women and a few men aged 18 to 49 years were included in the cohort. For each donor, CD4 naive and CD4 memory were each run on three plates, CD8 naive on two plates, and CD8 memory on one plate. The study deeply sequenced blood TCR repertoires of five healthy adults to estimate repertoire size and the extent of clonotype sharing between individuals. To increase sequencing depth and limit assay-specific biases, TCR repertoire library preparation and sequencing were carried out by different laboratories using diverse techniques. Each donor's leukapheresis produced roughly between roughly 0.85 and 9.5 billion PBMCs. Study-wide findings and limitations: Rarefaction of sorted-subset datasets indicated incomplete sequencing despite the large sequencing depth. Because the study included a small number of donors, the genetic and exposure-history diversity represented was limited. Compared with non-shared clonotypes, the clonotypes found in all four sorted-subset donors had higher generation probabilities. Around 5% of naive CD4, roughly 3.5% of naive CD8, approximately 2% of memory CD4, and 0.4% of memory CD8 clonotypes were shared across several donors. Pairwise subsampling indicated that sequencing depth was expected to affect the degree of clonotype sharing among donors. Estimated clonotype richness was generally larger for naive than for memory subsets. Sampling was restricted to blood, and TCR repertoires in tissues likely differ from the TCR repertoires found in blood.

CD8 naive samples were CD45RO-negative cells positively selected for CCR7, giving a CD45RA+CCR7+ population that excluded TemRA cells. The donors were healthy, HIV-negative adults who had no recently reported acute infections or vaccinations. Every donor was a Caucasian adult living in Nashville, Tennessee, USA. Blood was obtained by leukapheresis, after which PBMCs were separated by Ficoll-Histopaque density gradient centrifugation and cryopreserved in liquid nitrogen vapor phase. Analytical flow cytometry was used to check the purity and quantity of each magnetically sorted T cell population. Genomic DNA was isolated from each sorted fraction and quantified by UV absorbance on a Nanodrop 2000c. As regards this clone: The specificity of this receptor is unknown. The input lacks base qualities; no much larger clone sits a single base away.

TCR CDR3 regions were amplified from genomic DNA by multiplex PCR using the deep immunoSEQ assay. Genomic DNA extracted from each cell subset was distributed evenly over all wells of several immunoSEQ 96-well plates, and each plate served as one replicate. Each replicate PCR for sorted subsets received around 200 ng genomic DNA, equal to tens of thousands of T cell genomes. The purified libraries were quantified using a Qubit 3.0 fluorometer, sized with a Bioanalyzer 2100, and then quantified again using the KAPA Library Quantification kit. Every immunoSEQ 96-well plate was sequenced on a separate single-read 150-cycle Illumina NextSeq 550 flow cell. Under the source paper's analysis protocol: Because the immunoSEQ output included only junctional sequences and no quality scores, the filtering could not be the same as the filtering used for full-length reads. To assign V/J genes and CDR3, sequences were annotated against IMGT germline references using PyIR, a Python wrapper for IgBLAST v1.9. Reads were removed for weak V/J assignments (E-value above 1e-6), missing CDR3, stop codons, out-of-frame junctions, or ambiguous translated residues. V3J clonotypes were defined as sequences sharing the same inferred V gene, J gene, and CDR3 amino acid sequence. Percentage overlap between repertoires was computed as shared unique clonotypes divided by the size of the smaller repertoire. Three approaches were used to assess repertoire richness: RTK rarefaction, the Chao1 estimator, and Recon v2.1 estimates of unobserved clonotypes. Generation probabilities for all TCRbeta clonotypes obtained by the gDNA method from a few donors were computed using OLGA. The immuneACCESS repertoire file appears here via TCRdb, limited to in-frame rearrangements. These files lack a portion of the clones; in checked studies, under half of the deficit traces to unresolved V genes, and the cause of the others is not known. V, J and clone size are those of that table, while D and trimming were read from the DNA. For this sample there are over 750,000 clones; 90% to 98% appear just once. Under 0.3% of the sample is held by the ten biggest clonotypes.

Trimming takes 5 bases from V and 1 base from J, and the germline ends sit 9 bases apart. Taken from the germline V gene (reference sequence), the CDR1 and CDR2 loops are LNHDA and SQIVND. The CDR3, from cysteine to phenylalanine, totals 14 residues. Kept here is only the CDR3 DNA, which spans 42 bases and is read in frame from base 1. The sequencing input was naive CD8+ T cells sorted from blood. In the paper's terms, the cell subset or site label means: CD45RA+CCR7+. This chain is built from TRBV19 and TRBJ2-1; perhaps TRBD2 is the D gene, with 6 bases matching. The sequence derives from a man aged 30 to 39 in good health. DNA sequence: TGTGCCAGTAGTCAGGCGGGGTCCTACAATGAGCAGTTCTTC. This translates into CASSQAGSYNEQFF.